This T cell receptor (beta chain) derives from a study of siplizumab effects on memory and regulatory T cells (dated by TCRdb to the late 2010s). Looking at the study overall: The study examined how the anti-CD2 antibody siplizumab affects alloreactive T-cell subsets in allogeneic mixed lymphocyte reactions built from human PBMCs. Beyond this particular receptor, the publication reports: Among mappable alloreactive CD4+ clones, the Treg-derived fraction averaged approximately 69% with siplizumab versus 25% to 30% in control reactions. A naive or memory phenotype could not be assigned to roughly 80-97% of proliferating CD4+ or CD8+ clones. Unstimulated naive T cells appeared more diverse than memory T cells, and naive cells seemed to contribute substantially to the alloresponse. Sequences below about 10^-5 frequency were poorly captured, so only a minor fraction of alloreactive clones could be mapped to unstimulated subsets. No functional confirmation was obtained for the suppressive function of proliferating Tregs from siplizumab cultures. The cumulative frequency of alloreactive sequences that could be traced back to unstimulated CD4+ memory T cells was significantly reduced by siplizumab.

Libraries were made using the immunoSEQ multiplex PCR assay. Roughly 9.8 x 10^4 TCR templates per sample were assayed on the deep sequencing platform. Genomic DNA extracted from sorted T cells was used for TCRbeta CDR3 sequencing. Processing in the source paper ran as follows. Clonal analysis of TCRbeta CDR3 data was done in the R programming language. Alloreactive CD4+ and CD8+ clones were identified by comparing unstimulated samples to CFSE-low samples taken after the reaction. Regulatory or non-regulatory origin was assigned to alloreactive CD4+ clones by matching of sequences to sorted unstimulated Treg and non-Treg repertoires. TCRdb retrieved this table from immuneACCESS and kept in-frame rearrangements only. Not all clones are present; in checked studies, unresolved V genes account for under half, and no reason is known for the remainder. D and trimming were read from the DNA, whereas the V and J calls and clone size are those reported in that table. This sample comprises over 85,000 clones, more than 90% of them detected only once. Of the sample, 1% to 1.5% is held by the ten largest clones.

Trimming takes 10 bases from V and 0 bases from J, and the germline ends sit 12 bases apart. According to the germline V gene, CDR1 reads SNHLY and CDR2 reads FYNNEI. The CDR3 starts with the cysteine, ends with the phenylalanine, and has 13 residues. Only CDR3 DNA remains: 39 bases, in frame from the first base. TCRbeta CDR3 sequencing was performed on sorted unstimulated T cells and on proliferating T cells recovered from mixed lymphocyte reactions. Fresh whole blood from 9 to 11 HLA-typed healthy donors was used to isolate PBMCs. Comments on this clone: The target of this receptor is not known. Per-base qualities were not stored, and no clone one base away is much larger.

This chain is built from TRBV2 and TRBJ2-5, with TRBD1 tentatively as D gene (5 bases match). The sequenced material came from CD4+ T cells sorted from blood. This receptor was taken from a human donor in good health. The CDR3 region reads CATGRQYQETQYF. The DNA reads TGTGCCACTGGAAGACAGTACCAAGAGACCCAGTACTTC.